This TCR beta chain was profiled in a study of blood T cells in healthy people across ages. A second PCR, run for about 7 to 11 cycles, used a sample-barcoded 5' primer plus a J-beta primer mix. Every molecule of cDNA carried a tag from a template-switch adaptor with 12 random nucleotides. Each CDR3 protein gets one entry after TCRdb re-called the 5' RACE reads with MiXCR. The repertoire consists of some 1.1 million distinct CDR3 sequences, with 30% to 40% occurring once and the leading ten covering around 14%. Per sample, at least 5.5 micrograms of total RNA were extracted. This clonotype was seen at least ten times. Its antigen is unidentified. The study's findings and limits: Greater diversity and more naive CD4+ cells were seen in long-lived donors than in aged donors. Observed TCR beta diversity per million T cells went down as age went up. This fall followed a roughly linear course with age.

In germline, CDR1 is SQVTM, CDR2 ANQGSEA. The CDR3 loop spans 10 amino acids. V lost 8 bases, J lost 5 bases, and 9 bases lay in between. The chain carries TRBV29-1 and TRBJ2-5, with a tentative D call TRBD1 (5 bases). The sequence came from a man between 18 and 29 years old in good health. Sequencing was performed on blood. CDR3 DNA: TGCAGCTCGAAGGGGGAGACCCAGTACTTC. Residues: CSSKGETQYF.